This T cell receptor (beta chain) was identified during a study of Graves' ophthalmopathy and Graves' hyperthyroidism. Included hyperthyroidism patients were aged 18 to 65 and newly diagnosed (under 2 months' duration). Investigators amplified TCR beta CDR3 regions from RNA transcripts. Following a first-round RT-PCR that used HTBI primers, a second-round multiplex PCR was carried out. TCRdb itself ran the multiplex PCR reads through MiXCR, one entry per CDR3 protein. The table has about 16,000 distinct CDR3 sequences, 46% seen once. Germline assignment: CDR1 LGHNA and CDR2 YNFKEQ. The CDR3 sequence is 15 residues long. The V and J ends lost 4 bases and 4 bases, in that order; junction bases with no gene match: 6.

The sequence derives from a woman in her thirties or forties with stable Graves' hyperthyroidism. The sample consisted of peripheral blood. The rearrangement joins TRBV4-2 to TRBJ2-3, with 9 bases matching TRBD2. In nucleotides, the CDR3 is TGTGCCAGCAGCCTCACGGGCGGGGGGGCAGATACGCAGTATTTT. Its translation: CASSLTGGGADTQYF.